Included here is one T cell receptor beta chain sequence, with context. Its antigen remains unknown. The V and J ends lost 2 bases and 8 bases respectively, with 16 bases between them. The CDR3 is 14 residues long. Germline CDR1 SGHRS, CDR2 YFSETQ. This specimen comes from a study of T cells in Graves' hyperthyroidism and ophthalmopathy. Study-level results: Onset of ophthalmopathy came a median roughly 6.4 months after the model predicted it.

RNA transcripts were the template for amplifying TCR beta CDR3 regions. HTBI primers were used for first-round RT-PCR of the TCR CDR3. MiXCR was run by TCRdb on the multiplex PCR reads, yielding one entry per CDR3 protein. The sample yields about 360,000 distinct CDR3 sequences, 15% to 20% seen once. The chain employs TRBV5-1 and TRBJ1-2; D is ambiguous. This clonotype originated in a woman between 18 and 29 years old with Graves' hyperthyroidism. What was sequenced was blood. The CDR3, as DNA: TGCGCCAGCAGCTTTCCTTTGGCGGAAGAGGGCTACACCTTC. Its translation: CASSFPLAEEGYTF.